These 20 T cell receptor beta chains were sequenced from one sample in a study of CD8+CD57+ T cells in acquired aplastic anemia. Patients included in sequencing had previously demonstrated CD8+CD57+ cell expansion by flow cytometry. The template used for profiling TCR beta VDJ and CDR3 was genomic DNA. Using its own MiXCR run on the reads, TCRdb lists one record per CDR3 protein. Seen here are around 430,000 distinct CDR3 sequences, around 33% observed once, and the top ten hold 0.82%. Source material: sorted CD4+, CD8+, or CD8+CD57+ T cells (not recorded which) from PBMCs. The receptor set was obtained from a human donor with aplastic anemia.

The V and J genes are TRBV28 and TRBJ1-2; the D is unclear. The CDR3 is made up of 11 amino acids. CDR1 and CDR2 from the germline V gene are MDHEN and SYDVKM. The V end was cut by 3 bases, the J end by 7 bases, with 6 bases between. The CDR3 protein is CASSFVAGYTF. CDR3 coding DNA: TGTGCCAGCAGTTTTGTGGCTGGCTACACCTTC.

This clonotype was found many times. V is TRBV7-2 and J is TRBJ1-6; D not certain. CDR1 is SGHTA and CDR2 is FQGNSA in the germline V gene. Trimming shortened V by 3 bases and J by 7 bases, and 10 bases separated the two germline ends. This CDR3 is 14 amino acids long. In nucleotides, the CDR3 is TGTGCCAGCAGCTTTCCGGGTCGGAATTCACCCCTCCACTTT. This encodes CASSFPGRNSPLHF. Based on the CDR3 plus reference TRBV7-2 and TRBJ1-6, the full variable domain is GAGVSQSPSNKVTEKGKDVELRCDPISGHTALYWYRQSLGQGLEFLIYFQGNSAPDKSGLPSDRFSAERTGGSVSTLTIQRTQQEDSAVYLCASSFPGRNSPLHFGNGTRLTVT.

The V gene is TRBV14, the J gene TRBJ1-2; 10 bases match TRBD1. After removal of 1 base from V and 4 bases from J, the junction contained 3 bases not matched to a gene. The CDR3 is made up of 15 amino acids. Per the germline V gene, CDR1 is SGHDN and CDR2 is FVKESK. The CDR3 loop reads CASSQGTGGVYGYTF. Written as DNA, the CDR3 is TGTGCCAGCAGCCAAGGGACAGGGGGTGTCTATGGCTACACCTTC.

CDR3 residues: CASSLGAGGVSYEQYF. The DNA for the CDR3 is TGCGCCAGCAGCTTGGGGGCCGGGGGCGTCTCCTACGAGCAGTACTTC. J is TRBJ2-7 and V is TRBV5-1; D may correspond to TRBD1 or TRBD2 (6 bases each). Trimming removed 0 bases at V and 0 bases at J, with 13 bases between. The germline V gene encodes CDR1 SGHRS and CDR2 YFSETQ. The length of the CDR3 is 16 residues.

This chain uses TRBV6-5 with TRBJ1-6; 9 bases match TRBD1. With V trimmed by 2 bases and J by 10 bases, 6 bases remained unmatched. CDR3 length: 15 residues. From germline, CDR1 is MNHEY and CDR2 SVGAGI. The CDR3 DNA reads TGTGCCAGCAGTTACCCGACAGGGGGAGAGTCACCCCTCCACTTT. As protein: CASSYPTGGESPLHF.

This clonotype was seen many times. DNA of the CDR3: TGTGCCATCAGTCCAGGGGAGGGGACGACCGGGGAGCTGTTTTTT. It translates to CAISPGEGTTGELFF. The chain recombines TRBV10-3 with TRBJ2-2, with D maybe TRBD2 (7 bases). The CDR3 has 15 amino acids. Germline V gene lookup returns CDR1 ENHRY and CDR2 SYGVKD. V was pared by 5 bases and J by 5 bases, with 15 bases between.

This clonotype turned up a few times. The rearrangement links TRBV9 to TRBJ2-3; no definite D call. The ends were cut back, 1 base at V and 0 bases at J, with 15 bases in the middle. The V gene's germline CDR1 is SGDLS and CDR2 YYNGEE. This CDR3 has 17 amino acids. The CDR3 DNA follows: TGTGCCAGCAGCGTAAGTGTCGTGTCAGCGAGCACAGATACGCAGTATTTT. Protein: CASSVSVVSASTDTQYF.

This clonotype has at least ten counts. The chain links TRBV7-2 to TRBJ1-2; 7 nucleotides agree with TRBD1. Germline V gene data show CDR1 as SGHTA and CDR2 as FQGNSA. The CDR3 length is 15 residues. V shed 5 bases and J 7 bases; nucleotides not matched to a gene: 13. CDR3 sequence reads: CASSGQGGTRSGYTF. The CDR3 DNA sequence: TGTGCCAGCAGCGGCCAGGGGGGTACAAGATCTGGCTACACCTTC.

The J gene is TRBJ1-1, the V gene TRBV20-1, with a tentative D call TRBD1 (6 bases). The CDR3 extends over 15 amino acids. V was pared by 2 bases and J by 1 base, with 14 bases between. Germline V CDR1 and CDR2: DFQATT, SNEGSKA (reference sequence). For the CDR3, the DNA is TGCAGTGCTAGAAAAGGGGGGCACACGAACACTGAAGCTTTCTTT. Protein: CSARKGGHTNTEAFF.

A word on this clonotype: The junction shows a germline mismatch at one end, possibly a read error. The CDR3 is CVSMRGGLQPQHF. Here the CDR3 DNA reads TGTGTCAGCATGAGGGGGGGGCTTCAGCCCCAGCATTTT. The chain is built from TRBV12-3 or TRBV12-4 and TRBJ1-5; tentative D call: TRBD1 (6 bases). The length of the CDR3 is 13 residues.

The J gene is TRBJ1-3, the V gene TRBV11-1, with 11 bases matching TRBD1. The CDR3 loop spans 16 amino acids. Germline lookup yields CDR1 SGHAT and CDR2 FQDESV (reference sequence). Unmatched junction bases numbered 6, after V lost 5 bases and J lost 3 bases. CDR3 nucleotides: TGTGCCAGCAGCGGTGCGGGACAGGGGGTTGGAAACACCATATATTTT. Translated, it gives CASSGAGQGVGNTIYF.

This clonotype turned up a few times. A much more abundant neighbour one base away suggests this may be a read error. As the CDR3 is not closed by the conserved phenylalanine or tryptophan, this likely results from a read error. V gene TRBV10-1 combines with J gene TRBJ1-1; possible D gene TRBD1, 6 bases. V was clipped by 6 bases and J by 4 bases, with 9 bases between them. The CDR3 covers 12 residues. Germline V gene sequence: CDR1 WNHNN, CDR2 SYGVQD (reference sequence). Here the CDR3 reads CASRTGSTEAFS. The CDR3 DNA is TGCGCCAGCAGAACAGGGTCCACTGAAGCTTTCTCT.

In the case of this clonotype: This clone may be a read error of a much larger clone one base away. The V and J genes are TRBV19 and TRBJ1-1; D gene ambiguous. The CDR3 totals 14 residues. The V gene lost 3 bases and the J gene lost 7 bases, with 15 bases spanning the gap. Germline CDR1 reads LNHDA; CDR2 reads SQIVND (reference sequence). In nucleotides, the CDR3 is TGTGCCAGTAGTATGGAGGGCCCGGGCATTGAAGCTTTCTTT. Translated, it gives CASSMEGPGIEAFF.

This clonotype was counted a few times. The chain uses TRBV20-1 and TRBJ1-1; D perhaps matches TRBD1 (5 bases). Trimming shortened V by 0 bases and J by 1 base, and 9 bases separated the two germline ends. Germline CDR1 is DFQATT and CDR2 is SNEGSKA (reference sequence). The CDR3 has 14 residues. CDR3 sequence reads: CSAREGPRNTEAFF. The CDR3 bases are TGCAGTGCTAGAGAGGGACCCAGGAACACTGAAGCTTTCTTT.

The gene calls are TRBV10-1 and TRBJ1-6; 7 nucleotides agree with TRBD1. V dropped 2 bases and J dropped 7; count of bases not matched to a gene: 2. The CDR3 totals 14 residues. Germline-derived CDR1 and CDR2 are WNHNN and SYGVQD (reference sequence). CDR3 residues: CASSEMTGNSPLHF. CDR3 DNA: TGCGCCAGCAGTGAGATGACAGGGAATTCACCCCTCCACTTT.

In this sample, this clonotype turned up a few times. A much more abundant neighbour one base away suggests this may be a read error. Here the CDR3 DNA reads TGCAGTGCTAGAGATCCCAGGGGTGGGACACCCCTCCACTTT. It codes for CSARDPRGGTPLHF. The chain combines TRBV20-1 with TRBJ1-6; tentative D call: TRBD1 (6 bases). Germline V gives CDR1 DFQATT, CDR2 SNEGSKA (reference sequence). With 0 bases removed from V and 11 bases from J, the gap between germline ends came to 14 bases. The CDR3 is made up of 14 amino acids.

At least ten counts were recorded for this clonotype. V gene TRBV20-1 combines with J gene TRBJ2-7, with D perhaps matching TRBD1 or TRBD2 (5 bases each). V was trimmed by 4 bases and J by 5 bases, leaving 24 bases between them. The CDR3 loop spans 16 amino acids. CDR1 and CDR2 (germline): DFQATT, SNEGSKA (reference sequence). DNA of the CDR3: TGCAGTGCTATAAGCTTTAGGACGGGGCGTAAGGACGAGCAGTACTTC. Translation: CSAISFRTGRKDEQYF.

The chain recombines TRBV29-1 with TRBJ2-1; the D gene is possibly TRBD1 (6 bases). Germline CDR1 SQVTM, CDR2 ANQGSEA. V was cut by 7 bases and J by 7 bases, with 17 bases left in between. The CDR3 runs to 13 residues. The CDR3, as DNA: TGCAGCGCCAAATGGGGGCAATTTAATGAGCAGTTCTTC. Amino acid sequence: CSAKWGQFNEQFF.

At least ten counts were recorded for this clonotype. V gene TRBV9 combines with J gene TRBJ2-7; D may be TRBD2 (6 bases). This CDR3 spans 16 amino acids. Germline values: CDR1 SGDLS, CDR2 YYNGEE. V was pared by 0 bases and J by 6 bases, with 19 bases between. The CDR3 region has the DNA TGTGCCAGCAGCGTAGGCCCCCGGGGGTCCGCGTCCGAGCAGTACTTC. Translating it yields CASSVGPRGSASEQYF.

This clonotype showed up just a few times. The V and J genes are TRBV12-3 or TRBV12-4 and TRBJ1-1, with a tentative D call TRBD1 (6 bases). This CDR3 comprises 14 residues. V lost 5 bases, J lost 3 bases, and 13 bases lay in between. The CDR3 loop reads CASSREGGDTEAFF. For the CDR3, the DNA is TGTGCCAGCAGTAGGGAAGGGGGTGACACTGAAGCTTTCTTT.